This entry lists 26 T cell receptor beta chains sequenced from one sample in a study of T cells expressing NK-cell markers. TCRdb reprocessed the 5' RACE reads, with one entry per CDR3 protein and no DNA. This sample's table reports 120,000 to 150,000 distinct CDR3 sequences. The sequenced sample consisted of blood T cells: a sorted CD56 or NKG2C T cell subset, CD4+ or CD8+ T cells, or bulk PBMC T cells (not recorded which). These TCRs come from a man aged 18-30 years in good health.

V gene TRBV5-1 combines with J gene TRBJ2-1. CDR1 is SGHRS and CDR2 is YFSETQ in the germline V gene. This CDR3 region has 14 residues. CDR3 in amino acids: CASSPTGAYNEQFF.

The rearrangement joins TRBV5-1 to TRBJ2-1; TCRdb's assignment of TRBD2 cannot be checked, as there is no DNA. CDR1 and CDR2 (germline): SGHRS, YFSETQ. The CDR3 is made up of 17 amino acids. CDR3 residues: CASSSVTAARSYNEQFF.

The chain has TRBV28 and TRBJ1-5; with no DNA, the TCRdb D assignment of TRBD1 cannot be verified. The CDR3 totals 16 residues. Germline V gives CDR1 MDHEN, CDR2 SYDVKM. The CDR3 loop reads CATDRGATASNQPQHF.

V is TRBV6-4 and J is TRBJ1-1; TCRdb's D call, TRBD1, is unchecked because there is no DNA. The CDR3 consists of 11 residues. Germline loops: CDR1 MRHNA, CDR2 SNTAGT. The CDR3 sequence is CASSARGGAFF.

The CDR3 spells CAISDGDRGYTGELFF. The chain employs TRBV10-3 and TRBJ2-2; TCRdb reports TRBD1, a call that lacks DNA to check it against. In germline, CDR1 is ENHRY, CDR2 SYGVKD. The CDR3 covers 16 residues.

The genes are TRBV19 and TRBJ2-7; the D call of TRBD1 rests on TCRdb alone, since no DNA is present to check it. Per the germline V gene, CDR1 is LNHDA and CDR2 is SQIVND (reference sequence). This CDR3 is 16 amino acids long. CDR3 loop: CASSTLQGTFPYEQYF. Full variable domain (remainder filled in from reference TRBV19 and TRBJ2-7): DGGITQSPKYLFRKEGQNVTLSCEQNLNHDAMYWYRQDPGQGLRLIYYSQIVNDFQKGDIAEGYSVSREKKESFPLTVTSAQKNPTAFYLCASSTLQGTFPYEQYFGPGTRLTVT.

The chain recombines TRBV5-4 with TRBJ2-7. In germline, CDR1 is SGHNT, CDR2 YYREEE (reference sequence). The CDR3 contains 14 residues. The CDR3: CASSYLESVNEQYF.

The V and J genes are TRBV14 and TRBJ2-7; with no DNA, the TCRdb D assignment of TRBD1 cannot be verified. The CDR3 length is 13 residues. Germline CDR1 SGHDN, CDR2 FVKESK. CDR3 amino acids: CASSQRQGREQYF. The variable domain in full, completed from reference TRBV14 and TRBJ2-7, reads EAGVTQFPSHSVIEKGQTVTLRCDPISGHDNLYWYRRVMGKEIKFLLHFVKESKQDESGMPNNRFLAERTGGTYSTLKVQPAELEDSGVYFCASSQRQGREQYFGPGTRLTVT.

The chain couples TRBV7-9 to TRBJ2-7; checking the TCRdb D call of TRBD1 is not possible without DNA. The CDR3 is made up of 15 amino acids. The germline V gene encodes CDR1 SEHNR and CDR2 FQNEAQ (reference sequence). CDR3 sequence reads: CASSWTKGYSYEQYF.

The V call is TRBV28, the J call TRBJ1-1. CDR1 is MDHEN and CDR2 is SYDVKM in the germline V gene. CDR3 length equals 12 residues. CDR3: CASSNLGAEAFF. Looking up the rest from reference TRBV28 and TRBJ1-1 gives the full variable domain: DVKVTQSSRYLVKRTGEKVFLECVQDMDHENMFWYRQDPGLGLRLIYFSYDVKMKEKGDIPEGYSVSREKKERFSLILESASTNQTSMYLCASSNLGAEAFFGQGTRLTVV.

The rearrangement joins TRBV27 to TRBJ1-1. The CDR3 extends over 16 amino acids. Germline V lookup: CDR1 MNHEY, CDR2 SMNVEV (reference sequence). CDR3 loop: CASSLVGAGRNTEAFF.

This chain links TRBV25-1 with TRBJ2-1; no DNA is available, so the TRBD1 call from TCRdb remains unchecked. CDR3 length: 14 amino acids. Germline values: CDR1 MGHDK, CDR2 SYGVNS. Here the CDR3 reads CATLPGQGYNEQFF. The variable domain in full, with the rest retrieved from reference TRBV25-1 and TRBJ2-1, is EADIYQTPRYLVIGTGKKITLECSQTMGHDKMYWYQQDPGMELHLIHYSYGVNSTEKGDLSSESTVSRIRTEHFPLTLESARPSHTSQYLCATLPGQGYNEQFFGPGTRLTVL.

CDR3 amino acids: CSARDLQVNYNEQFF. The chain carries TRBV20-1 and TRBJ2-1. The CDR3 is 15 residues long. Germline CDR1 reads DFQATT; CDR2 reads SNEGSKA (reference sequence).

This chain joins TRBV25-1 and TRBJ2-5; the TCRdb D gene call, TRBD1, has no DNA to confirm it. The CDR3 sequence is 13 residues long. The V gene's germline CDR1 is MGHDK and CDR2 SYGVNS. This CDR3 is CASHQGAQETQYF.

The rearrangement uses TRBV5-6 and TRBJ2-1; TCRdb reports TRBD1, a call that lacks DNA to check it against. The CDR3 consists of 15 residues. The germline CDR1 and CDR2 sequences are SGHDT and YYEEEE. CDR3 protein: CASKLLGTGYNEQFF.

CDR3 amino acids: CASSFLWRDSGNTIYF. The J gene is TRBJ1-3, the V gene TRBV7-9. The germline CDR1 and CDR2 sequences are SEHNR and FQNEAQ (reference sequence). The CDR3 has 16 amino acids.

The J gene is TRBJ2-7, the V gene TRBV15; the D gene TCRdb calls, TRBD1, cannot be checked with no DNA. This CDR3 has 15 residues. Looked up from germline, CDR1 is LNHNV and CDR2 is YYDKDF (reference sequence). The CDR3 sequence is CATSRDNREFDEQYF.

This chain links TRBV6-5 with TRBJ2-5. There are 13 residues in the CDR3. The V gene's germline CDR1 is MNHEY and CDR2 SVGAGI. The CDR3 loop reads CASSYSTMETQYF.

The chain joins TRBV20-1 to TRBJ2-2; TCRdb indicates TRBD1, and absent DNA this call remains unverified. Per germline, CDR1 DFQATT and CDR2 SNEGSKA (reference sequence). The CDR3 sequence is 17 residues long. The CDR3 sequence: CSARGERDSSNTGELFF.

The V gene is TRBV6-5, the J gene TRBJ2-7; TCRdb designates TRBD2, a call that cannot be tested without DNA. The CDR3 is 17 amino acids. From germline, CDR1 is MNHEY and CDR2 SVGAGI. This CDR3 reads CASSYHTPAGAPYEQYF.

The chain links TRBV5-1 to TRBJ1-1; the TCRdb D gene call, TRBD1, has no DNA to confirm it. This CDR3 is built from 16 residues. The germline gives CDR1 SGHRS, CDR2 YFSETQ. The CDR3 protein is CASSPQNPGERAEAFF.

The chain employs TRBV7-2 and TRBJ2-7; with no DNA, the TCRdb D assignment of TRBD2 cannot be verified. The CDR3 is 14 amino acids. Germline V gene data show CDR1 as SGHTA and CDR2 as FQGNSA. CDR3: CASSLAGEEYEQYF.

The rearrangement joins TRBV12-3 or TRBV12-4 to TRBJ1-2. The CDR3 sequence is 16 residues long. The CDR3 protein is CASSSLSTGEGRGYTF.

The V and J genes are TRBV4-3 and TRBJ2-7; TCRdb selects TRBD2, and the lack of DNA leaves this call unchecked. CDR3 length equals 15 residues. Germline CDR1 is LGHNA and CDR2 is YSLEER. CDR3: CASSQGLAGGYEQYF.

This chain connects TRBV28 to TRBJ2-7; TCRdb gives TRBD1 as the D gene, but with no DNA this cannot be confirmed. Germline V CDR1 and CDR2: MDHEN, SYDVKM. The CDR3 loop spans 13 amino acids. The CDR3 spells CASGGTGYHEQYF.

The chain joins TRBV7-3 to TRBJ2-3. The V gene's germline CDR1 is SGHTA and CDR2 FQGTGA. This CDR3 spans 13 amino acids. This CDR3 is CASSSINGDTQYF.